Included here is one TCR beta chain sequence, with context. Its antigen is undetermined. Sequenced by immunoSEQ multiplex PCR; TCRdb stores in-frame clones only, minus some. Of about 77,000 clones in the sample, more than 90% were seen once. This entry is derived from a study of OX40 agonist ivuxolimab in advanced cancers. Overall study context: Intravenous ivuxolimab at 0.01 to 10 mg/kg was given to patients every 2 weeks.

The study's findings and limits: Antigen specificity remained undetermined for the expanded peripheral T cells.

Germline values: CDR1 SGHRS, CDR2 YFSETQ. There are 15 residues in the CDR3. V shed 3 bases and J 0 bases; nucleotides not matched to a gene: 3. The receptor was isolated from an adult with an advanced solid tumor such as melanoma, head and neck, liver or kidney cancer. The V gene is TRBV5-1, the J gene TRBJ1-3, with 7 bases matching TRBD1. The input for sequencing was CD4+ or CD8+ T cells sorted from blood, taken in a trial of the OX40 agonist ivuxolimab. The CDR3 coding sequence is TGCGCCAGCAGCTCCACAGGGGTCTCTGGAAACACCATATATTTT. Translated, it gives CASSSTGVSGNTIYF.